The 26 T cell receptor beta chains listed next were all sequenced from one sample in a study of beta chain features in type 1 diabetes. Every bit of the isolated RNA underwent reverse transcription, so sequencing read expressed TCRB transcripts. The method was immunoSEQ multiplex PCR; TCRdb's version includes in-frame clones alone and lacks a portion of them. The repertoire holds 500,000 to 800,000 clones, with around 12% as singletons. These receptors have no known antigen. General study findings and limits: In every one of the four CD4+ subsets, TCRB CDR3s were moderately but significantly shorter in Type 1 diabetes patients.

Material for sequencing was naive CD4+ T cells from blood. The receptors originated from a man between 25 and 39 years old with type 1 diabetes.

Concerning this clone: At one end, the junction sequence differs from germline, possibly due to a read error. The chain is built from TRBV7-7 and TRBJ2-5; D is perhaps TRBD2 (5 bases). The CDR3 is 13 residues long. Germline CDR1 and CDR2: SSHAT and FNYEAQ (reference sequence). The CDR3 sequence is CASSGPGSGTQYF. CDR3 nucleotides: TGTGCTAGCAGCGGCCCGGGGTCAGGTACCCAGTACTTC. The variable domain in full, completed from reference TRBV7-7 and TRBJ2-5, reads GAGVSQSPRYKVTKRGQDVTLRCDPISSHATLYWYQQALGQGPEFLTYFNYEAQPDKSGLPSDRFSAERPEGSISTLTIQRTEQRDSAMYRCASSGPGSGTQYFGPGTRLLVL.

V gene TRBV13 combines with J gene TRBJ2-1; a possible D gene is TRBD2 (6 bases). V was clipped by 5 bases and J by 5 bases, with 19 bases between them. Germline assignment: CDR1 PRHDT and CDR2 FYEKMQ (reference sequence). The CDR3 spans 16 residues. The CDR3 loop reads CASSPKLREPHNEQFF. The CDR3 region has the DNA TGTGCCAGCAGCCCGAAACTCCGGGAGCCACACAATGAGCAGTTCTTC.

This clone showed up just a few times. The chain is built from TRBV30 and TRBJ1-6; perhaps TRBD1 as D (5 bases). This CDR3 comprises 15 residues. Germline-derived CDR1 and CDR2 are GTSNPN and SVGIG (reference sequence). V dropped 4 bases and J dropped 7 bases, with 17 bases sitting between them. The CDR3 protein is CAWMQGATFNSPLHF. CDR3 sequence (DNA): TGTGCCTGGATGCAAGGGGCGACCTTCAATTCACCCCTCCACTTT.

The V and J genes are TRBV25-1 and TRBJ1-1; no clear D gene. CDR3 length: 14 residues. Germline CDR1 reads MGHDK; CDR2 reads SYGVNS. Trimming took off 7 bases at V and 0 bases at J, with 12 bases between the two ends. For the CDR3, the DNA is TGTGCCAGCACCCCACTGGGAGTGAACACTGAAGCTTTCTTT. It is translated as CASTPLGVNTEAFF.

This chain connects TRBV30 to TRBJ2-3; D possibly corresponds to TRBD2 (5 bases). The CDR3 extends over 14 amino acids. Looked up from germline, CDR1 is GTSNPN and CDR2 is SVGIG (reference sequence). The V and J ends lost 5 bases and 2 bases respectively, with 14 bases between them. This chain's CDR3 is CAWEFAGITDTQYF. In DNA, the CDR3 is TGTGCCTGGGAATTCGCGGGTATCACAGATACGCAGTATTTT. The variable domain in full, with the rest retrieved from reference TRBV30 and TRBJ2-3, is SQTIHQWPATLVQPVGSPLSLECTVEGTSNPNLYWYRQAAGRGLQLLFYSVGIGQISSEVPQNLSASRPQDRQFILSSKKLLLSDSGFYLCAWEFAGITDTQYFGPGTRLTVL.

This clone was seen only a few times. The CDR3 sequence is CASSSLGSYNEQFF. DNA for the CDR3: TGTGCCAGCAGCTCCCTCGGGAGCTACAATGAGCAGTTCTTC. This rearrangement joins TRBV6-6 to TRBJ2-1; the D gene is possibly TRBD2 (6 bases). In germline, CDR1 is MNHNY, CDR2 SVGAGI (reference sequence). The CDR3 has 14 amino acids. V was shortened by 6 bases and J by 3 bases, with 12 bases between the two germline ends.

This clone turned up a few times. The CDR3 region is CASSKTGFETDTQYF. The CDR3, as DNA: TGTGCCAGTAGTAAAACAGGGTTTGAAACAGATACGCAGTATTTT. This chain uses TRBV19 with TRBJ2-3; tentatively, D is TRBD1 (6 bases). V gave up 4 bases and J gave up 3 bases, with 14 bases separating them. The CDR3 consists of 15 residues. The germline V gene has CDR1 LNHDA and CDR2 SQIVND (reference sequence).

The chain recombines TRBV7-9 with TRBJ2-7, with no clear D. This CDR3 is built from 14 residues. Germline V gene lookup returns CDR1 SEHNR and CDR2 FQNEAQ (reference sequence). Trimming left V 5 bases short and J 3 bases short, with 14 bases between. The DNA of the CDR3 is TGTGCCAGCAGCCCCTCGCAGGATTTCTACGAGCAGTACTTC. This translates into CASSPSQDFYEQYF. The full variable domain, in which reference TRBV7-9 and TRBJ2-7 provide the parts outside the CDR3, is DTGVSQNPRHKITKRGQNVTFRCDPISEHNRLYWYRQTLGQGPEFLTYFQNEAQLEKSRLLSDRFSAERPKGSFSTLEIQRTEQGDSAMYLCASSPSQDFYEQYFGPGTRLTVT.

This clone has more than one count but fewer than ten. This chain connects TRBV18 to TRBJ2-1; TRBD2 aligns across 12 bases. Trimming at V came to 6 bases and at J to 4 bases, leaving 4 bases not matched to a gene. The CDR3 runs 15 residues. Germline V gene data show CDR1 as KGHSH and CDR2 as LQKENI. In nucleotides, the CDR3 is TGTGCCAGCTCGCAACTAGCGGGGGGTTACAATGAGCAGTTCTTC. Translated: CASSQLAGGYNEQFF. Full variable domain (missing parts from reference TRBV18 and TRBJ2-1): NAGVMQNPRHLVRRRGQEARLRCSPMKGHSHVYWYRQLPEEGLKFMVYLQKENIIDESGMPKERFSAEFPKEGPSILRIQQVVRGDSAAYFCASSQLAGGYNEQFFGPGTRLTVL.

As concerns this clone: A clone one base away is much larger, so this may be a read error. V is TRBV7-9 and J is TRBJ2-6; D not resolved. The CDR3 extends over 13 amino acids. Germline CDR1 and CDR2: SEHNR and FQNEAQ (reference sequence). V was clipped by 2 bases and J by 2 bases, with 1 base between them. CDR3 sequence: CASSLPGANVLTF. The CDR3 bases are TGTGCCAGCAGCTTACCTGGGGCCAACGTCCTGACTTTC.

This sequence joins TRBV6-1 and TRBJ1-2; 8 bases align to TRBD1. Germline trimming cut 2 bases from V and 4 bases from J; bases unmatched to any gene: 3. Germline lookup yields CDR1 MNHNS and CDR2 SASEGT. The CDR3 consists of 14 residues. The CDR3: CASSEFDRGYGYTF. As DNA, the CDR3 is TGTGCCAGCAGTGAATTCGACAGGGGCTATGGCTACACCTTC.

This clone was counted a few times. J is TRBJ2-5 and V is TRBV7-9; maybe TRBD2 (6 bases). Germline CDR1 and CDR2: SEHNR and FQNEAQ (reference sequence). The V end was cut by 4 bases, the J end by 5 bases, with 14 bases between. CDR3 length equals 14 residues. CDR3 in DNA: TGTGCCAGCAGCTCCGCAGGCGGGGCGGAGACCCAGTACTTC. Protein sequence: CASSSAGGAETQYF. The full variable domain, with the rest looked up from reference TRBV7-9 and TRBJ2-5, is DTGVSQNPRHKITKRGQNVTFRCDPISEHNRLYWYRQTLGQGPEFLTYFQNEAQLEKSRLLSDRFSAERPKGSFSTLEIQRTEQGDSAMYLCASSSAGGAETQYFGPGTRLLVL.

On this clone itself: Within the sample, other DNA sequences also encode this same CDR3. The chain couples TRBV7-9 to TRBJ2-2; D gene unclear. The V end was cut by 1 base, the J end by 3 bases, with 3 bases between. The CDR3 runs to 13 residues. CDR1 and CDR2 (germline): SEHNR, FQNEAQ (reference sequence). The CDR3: CASSLVDTGELFF. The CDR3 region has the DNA TGTGCCAGCAGCTTAGTCGACACCGGGGAGCTGTTTTTT.

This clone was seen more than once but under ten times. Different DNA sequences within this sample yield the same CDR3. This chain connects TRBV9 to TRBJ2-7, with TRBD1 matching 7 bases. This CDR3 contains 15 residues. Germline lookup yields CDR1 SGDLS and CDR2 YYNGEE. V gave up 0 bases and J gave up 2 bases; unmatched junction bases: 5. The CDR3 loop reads CASSVGTGLPYEQYF. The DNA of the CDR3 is TGTGCCAGCAGCGTAGGGACAGGTCTCCCCTACGAGCAGTACTTC.

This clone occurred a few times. CDR3 sequence: CASSPRQGGEKLFF. In DNA, the CDR3 is TGCGCCAGCAGCCCCCGACAGGGAGGGGAAAAACTGTTTTTT. The V gene is TRBV5-1, the J gene TRBJ1-4; 7 bases line up with TRBD1. The V and J ends lost 4 bases and 8 bases, in that order; junction bases with no gene match: 8. The CDR3 loop spans 14 amino acids. The germline V gene has CDR1 SGHRS and CDR2 YFSETQ.

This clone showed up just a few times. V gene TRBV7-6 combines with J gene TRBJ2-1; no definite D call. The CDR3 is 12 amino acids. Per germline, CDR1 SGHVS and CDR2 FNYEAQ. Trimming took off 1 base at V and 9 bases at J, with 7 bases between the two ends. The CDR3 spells CASSLGVTEQFF. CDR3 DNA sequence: TGTGCCAGCAGCTTAGGAGTGACTGAGCAGTTCTTC.

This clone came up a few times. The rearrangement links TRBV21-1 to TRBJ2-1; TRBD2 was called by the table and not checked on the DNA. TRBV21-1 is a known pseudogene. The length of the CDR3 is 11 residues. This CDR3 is CASRGGNEQFF. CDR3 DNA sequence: TGTGCCAGCAGGGGGGGCAATGAGCAGTTCTTC.

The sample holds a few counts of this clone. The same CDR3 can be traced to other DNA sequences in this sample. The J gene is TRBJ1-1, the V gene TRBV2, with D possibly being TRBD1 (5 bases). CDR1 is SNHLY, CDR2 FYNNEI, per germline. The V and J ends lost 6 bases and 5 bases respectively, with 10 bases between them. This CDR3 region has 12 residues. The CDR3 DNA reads TGTGCCAGCAGGGGCCAGGGAACTGAAGCTTTCTTT. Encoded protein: CASRGQGTEAFF.

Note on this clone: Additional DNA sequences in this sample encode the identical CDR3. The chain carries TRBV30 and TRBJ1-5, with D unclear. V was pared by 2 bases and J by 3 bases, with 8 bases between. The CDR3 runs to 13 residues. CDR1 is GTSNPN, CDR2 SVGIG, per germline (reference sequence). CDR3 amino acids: CAWSRQANQPQHF. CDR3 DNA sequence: TGTGCCTGGAGTAGGCAGGCCAATCAGCCCCAGCATTTT.

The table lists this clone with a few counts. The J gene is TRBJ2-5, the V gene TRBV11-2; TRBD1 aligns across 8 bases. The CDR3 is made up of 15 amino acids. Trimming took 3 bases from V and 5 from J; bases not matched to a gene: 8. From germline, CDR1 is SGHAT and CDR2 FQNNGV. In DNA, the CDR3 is TGTGCCAGCAGCTTGGGGACAGGTGCATGGGAGACCCAGTACTTC. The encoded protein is CASSLGTGAWETQYF.

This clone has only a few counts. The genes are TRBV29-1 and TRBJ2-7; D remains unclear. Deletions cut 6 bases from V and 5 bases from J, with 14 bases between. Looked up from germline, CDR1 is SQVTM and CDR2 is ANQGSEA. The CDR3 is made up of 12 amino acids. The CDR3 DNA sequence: TGCAGCGTACGCCAGGAAACCCACGAGCAGTACTTC. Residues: CSVRQETHEQYF.

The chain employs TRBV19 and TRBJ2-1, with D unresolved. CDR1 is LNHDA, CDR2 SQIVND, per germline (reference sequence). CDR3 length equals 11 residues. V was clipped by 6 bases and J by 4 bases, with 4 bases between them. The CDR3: CASRFYNEQFF. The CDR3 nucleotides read TGTGCCAGTAGATTTTACAATGAGCAGTTCTTC.

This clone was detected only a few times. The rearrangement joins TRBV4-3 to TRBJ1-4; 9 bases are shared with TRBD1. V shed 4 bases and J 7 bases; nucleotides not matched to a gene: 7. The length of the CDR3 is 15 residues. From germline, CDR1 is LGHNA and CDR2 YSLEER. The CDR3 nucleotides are TGCGCCAGCAGCCCCTGGACAGGGGAAAGTGAAAAACTGTTTTTT. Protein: CASSPWTGESEKLFF.

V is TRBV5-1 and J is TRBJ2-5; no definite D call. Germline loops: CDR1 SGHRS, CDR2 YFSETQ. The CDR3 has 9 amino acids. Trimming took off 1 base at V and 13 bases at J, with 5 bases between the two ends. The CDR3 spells CASSLIAYF. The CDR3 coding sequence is TGCGCCAGCAGCTTGATAGCGTACTTC.

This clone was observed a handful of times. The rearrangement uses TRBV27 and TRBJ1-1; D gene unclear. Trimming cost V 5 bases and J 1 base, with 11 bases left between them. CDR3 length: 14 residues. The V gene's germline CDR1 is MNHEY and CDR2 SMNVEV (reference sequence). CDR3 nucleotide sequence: TGTGCCAGCAGTCGAAAAGACGGGAACACTGAAGCTTTCTTT. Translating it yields CASSRKDGNTEAFF.

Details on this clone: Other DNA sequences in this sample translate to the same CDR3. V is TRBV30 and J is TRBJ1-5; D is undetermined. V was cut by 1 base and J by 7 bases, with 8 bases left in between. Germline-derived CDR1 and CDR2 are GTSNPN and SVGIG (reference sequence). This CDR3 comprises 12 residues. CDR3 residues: CAWSGGGQPQHF. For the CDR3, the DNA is TGTGCCTGGAGTGGCGGTGGGCAGCCCCAGCATTTT.